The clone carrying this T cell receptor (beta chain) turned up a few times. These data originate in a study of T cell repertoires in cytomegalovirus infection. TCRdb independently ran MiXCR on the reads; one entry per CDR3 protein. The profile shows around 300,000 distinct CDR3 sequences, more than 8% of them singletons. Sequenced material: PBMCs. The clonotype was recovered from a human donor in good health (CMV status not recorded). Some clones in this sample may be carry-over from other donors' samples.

In nucleotides, the CDR3 is TGTGCCTCCGCCAGCGGGTATGAGCAGTTCTTC. Residues: CASASGYEQFF. The V and J genes are TRBV30 and TRBJ2-1; a weak D match, TRBD2 (6 bases). Germline lookup yields CDR1 GTSNPN and CDR2 SVGIG (reference sequence). This CDR3 spans 11 amino acids. The germline V and J ends were trimmed by 7 bases and 8 bases, with 12 bases remaining between them.